This T cell receptor beta chain emerged from a study of shared clonotypes between healthy human individuals. Study in general: Used for every donor were three CD4 naive, three CD4 memory, two CD8 naive and one CD8 memory plate. The study's findings and limits: Clonotype sharing among donors was thought likely to change with sequencing depth. Against clonotypes common to all four donors, non-shared ones had lower generation probabilities.

Of note for this clone: Its antigen remains unknown.

This table comes from immunoSEQ multiplex PCR, and its TCRdb copy is limited to in-frame clones, with some not included. This sample has 2 million to 2.5 million clones, with 85% to 95% found just once. Germline CDR1 reads MGHRA; CDR2 reads YSYEKL. The V and J ends lost 1 base and 5 bases respectively, with 12 bases between them. There are 14 residues in the CDR3. Naive CD8 cells were CD45RO-negative, positively selected for CCR7, excluding terminally differentiated effector memory CD45RA+ cells. Adult Caucasians living in Nashville, Tennessee made up all of the donors. Sequenced sample: naive CD8+ T cells sorted from blood. This clonotype was sampled from a young man in good health. The rearrangement links TRBV4-1 to TRBJ2-7, with D tentatively TRBD1 or TRBD2 (5 bases each). CDR3 bases: TGCGCCAGCAGCCAAGGGTCAGGGAGCGACGAGCAGTACTTC. Protein sequence: CASSQGSGSDEQYF.